The rows below give T cell receptor beta chains drawn from one sample of a study of T cells in Graves' hyperthyroidism and ophthalmopathy. TCRdb reprocessed the multiplex PCR reads with MiXCR, giving one entry per CDR3 protein. The sample holds about 610,000 distinct CDR3 sequences, under 60% seen once. The specimen was peripheral blood or thyroid tissue (not recorded which). The receptors stem from a young woman with Graves' hyperthyroidism. The CDR3 runs from the conserved cysteine through the conserved F or W. D genes are given only for firm matches. A row's size may be missing; if present it is once, few, many or a size class.

j_call | clone_size | v_call | d_call | cdr3_aa | cdr3_nt
TRBJ2-7 | . | TRBV15 | TRBD2 | CATSTSELAGSYEQYF | TGTGCCACCAGCACGTCGGAACTAGCGGGGTCCTACGAGCAGTACTTC
TRBJ1-1 | . | TRBV15 | . | CATSRDRQKNTEAFF | TGTGCCACCAGCAGAGATCGACAGAAGAACACTGAAGCTTTCTTT
TRBJ1-5 | few | TRBV19 | . | CASSRSRDTFSNQPQHF | TGTGCCAGTAGTAGGAGCAGGGACACTTTTAGCAATCAGCCCCAGCATTTT
TRBJ1-1 | many | TRBV25-1 | . | CASSVEPGHTEAFF | TGTGCCAGCAGTGTCGAACCGGGACACACTGAAGCTTTCTTT
TRBJ1-6 | . | TRBV7-9 | TRBD1 | CASSYGQGHSPLHF | TGTGCCAGCAGTTACGGACAGGGCCATTCACCCCTCCACTTT
TRBJ2-1 | . | TRBV7-3 | TRBD2 | CASSLPGSSGSRDEQFF | TGTGCCAGCAGCTTACCGGGGTCTAGCGGGAGTCGGGATGAGCAGTTCTTC
TRBJ2-1 | . | TRBV15 | TRBD1 | CATSRQGASYNEQFF | TGTGCCACCAGCAGACAGGGGGCATCGTACAATGAGCAGTTCTTC
TRBJ1-2 | . | TRBV7-9 | TRBD1 | CASSSDTGTVAF | TGTGCCAGCAGCTCCGATACCGGGACAGTCGCCTTC
TRBJ1-5 | . | TRBV11-2 | TRBD1 | CASSLGDRCQPQHF | TGTGCCAGCAGCTTAGGGGACAGATGTCAGCCCCAGCATTTT
TRBJ2-1 | . | TRBV10-3 | . | CAITDSGQSSYNEQFF | TGTGCCATCACCGACTCTGGACAAAGCTCCTACAATGAGCAGTTCTTC
TRBJ2-7 | many | TRBV5-8 | TRBD2 | CASSSGTTYEQYF | TGTGCCAGCAGCTCCGGGACTACCTACGAGCAGTACTTC
TRBJ1-4 | many | TRBV10-3 | TRBD1 | CATQGATNEKLFF | TGTGCCACGCAGGGGGCAACTAATGAAAAACTGTTTTTT
TRBJ1-2 | . | TRBV15 | . | CATSRDQRFGSGYTF | TGTGCCACCAGCAGAGATCAGAGGTTCGGCTCTGGCTACACTTTC
TRBJ1-5 | . | TRBV18 | . | CASSPAGLPSNQPQHF | TGTGCCAGCTCACCGGCGGGCTTACCTAGCAATCAGCCCCAGCATTTT
TRBJ1-6 | many | TRBV7-9 | TRBD1 | CASRSDRGLNSPLHF | TGTGCCAGCAGATCAGACAGGGGCCTGAATTCACCCCTCCACTTT
TRBJ1-4 | many | TRBV20-1 | . | CSARDTKLTGTFSEKLFF | TGCAGTGCTAGAGATACGAAGTTAACAGGGACTTTTAGCGAAAAACTGTTTTTT
TRBJ2-7 | . | TRBV7-1 | TRBD2 | CASSYPGLAGAYEQYF | TGTGCCAGCAGCTACCCCGGACTAGCGGGAGCCTACGAGCAGTACTTC
TRBJ2-5 | . | TRBV29-1 | . | CSVEGSGGGYGETQYF | TGCAGCGTTGAAGGCTCTGGGGGCGGCTACGGGGAGACCCAGTACTTC
TRBJ1-2 | . | TRBV7-9 | TRBD1 | CASILMAGGYGYTF | TGTGCCAGCATATTGATGGCAGGGGGCTATGGCTACACCTTC
TRBJ2-3 | . | TRBV20-1 | . | CSAPKASSTDTQYF | TGCAGTGCTCCTAAGGCCTCATCCACAGATACGCAGTATTTT
TRBJ1-1 | . | TRBV9 | . | CASSVAGGLNTEAFF | TGTGCCAGCAGCGTAGCCGGGGGCCTGAACACTGAAGCTTTCTTT
TRBJ1-2 | . | TRBV10-3 | TRBD1 | CATQGRDGYTF | TGTGCCACACAGGGGCGGGATGGCTACACCTTC
TRBJ2-7 | . | TRBV11-2 | TRBD1 | CASSHSLGTDPYEQYF | TGTGCCAGCAGCCACTCCCTCGGGACAGACCCCTACGAGCAGTACTTC
TRBJ1-2 | . | TRBV6-5 | TRBD1 | CASSYSSPGGADYGYTF | TGTGCCAGCAGTTACAGTTCGCCAGGGGGCGCGGACTATGGCTACACCTTC
TRBJ1-1 | . | TRBV10-3 | . | CAISAGPDGGRRAFF | TGTGCCATCAGTGCCGGGCCTGACGGGGGCAGGCGAGCTTTCTTT
TRBJ2-7 | . | TRBV29-1 | . | CSDGTSYEQYF | TGCAGCGACGGGACAAGCTACGAGCAGTACTTC
TRBJ2-7 | . | TRBV7-3 | . | CASSRGPDSNEQYF | TGTGCCAGCAGCCGGGGCCCGGACAGTAACGAGCAGTACTTC
TRBJ2-7 | . | TRBV20-1 | TRBD2 | CSATSVYF | TGCAGTGCGACTAGCGTGTACTTC
TRBJ1-2 | many | TRBV29-1 | TRBD1 | CSVEARGGQGANYGYTF | TGCAGCGTTGAAGCTCGCGGGGGACAGGGGGCTAACTATGGCTACACCTTC
TRBJ2-2 | . | TRBV29-1 | . | CSVRAGDTGELFF | TGCAGCGTTAGGGCAGGGGACACCGGGGAGCTGTTTTTT
TRBJ2-1 | . | TRBV10-2 | TRBD2 | CASSDKLPGLALNEQFF | TGCGCCAGCAGTGATAAACTCCCGGGACTAGCCCTGAATGAGCAGTTCTTC
TRBJ2-3 | once | TRBV24-1 | TRBD2 | CATSTSGSGDTQYF | TGTGCCACCAGTACTAGCGGGAGTGGAGATACGCAGTATTTT
TRBJ1-1 | . | TRBV13 | TRBD1 | CASSLLDRGMNTEAFF | TGTGCCAGCAGCTTGCTTGACAGGGGAATGAACACTGAAGCTTTCTTT
TRBJ2-7 | many | TRBV20-1 | . | CSARETGRGYEQYF | TGCAGTGCTAGAGAGACAGGTCGAGGCTACGAGCAGTACTTC
TRBJ2-5 | many | TRBV11-3 | . | CASSLESVQETQYF | TGTGCCAGCAGCTTAGAGTCAGTCCAAGAGACCCAGTACTTC
TRBJ2-7 | many | TRBV24-1 | TRBD1 | CATRGTGGEEQYF | TGTGCCACCAGAGGGACAGGGGGTGAGGAGCAGTACTTC
TRBJ2-3 | . | TRBV2 | . | CASRPIERTDTQYF | TGTGCCAGCAGGCCTATAGAGCGCACAGATACGCAGTATTTT
TRBJ2-7 | . | TRBV5-4 | . | CASSTGTPNTGELYF | TGTGCCAGCAGCACTGGGACACCGAACACCGGGGAGCTGTACTTC
TRBJ2-2 | . | TRBV20-1 | TRBD2 | CSASSSGGRRELFF | TGCAGTGCTAGCTCCTCGGGAGGGAGAAGGGAGCTGTTTTTT
TRBJ1-2 | few | TRBV3-1 | TRBD1 | CASSRPGQGAYGYTF | TGTGCCAGCAGCCGACCGGGACAGGGGGCCTATGGCTACACCTTC
TRBJ1-2 | many | TRBV29-1 | TRBD1 | CSVGRTGGNYGYTF | TGCAGCGTCGGCCGGACAGGGGGGAACTATGGCTACACCTTC
TRBJ1-5 | many | TRBV12-3/TRBV12-4 | . | CASSFGVSAQHF | TGTGCCAGCAGTTTTGGGGTCTCGGCCCAGCATTTT
TRBJ2-5 | many | TRBV19 | . | CASSIEGERETQYF | TGTGCCAGTAGTATAGAGGGGGAGAGGGAGACCCAGTACTTC
TRBJ1-1 | many | TRBV7-3 | . | CASSLTGGGLAEAFF | TGTGCCAGCAGCTTAACGGGCGGGGGGCTCGCTGAAGCTTTCTTT
TRBJ1-1 | . | TRBV29-1 | TRBD1 | CSVQGGAGTEAFF | TGCAGCGTCCAAGGGGGCGCCGGGACTGAAGCTTTCTTT
TRBJ1-2 | many | TRBV3-1 | . | CASSQLAGHFSGYTF | TGTGCCAGCAGCCAATTGGCAGGCCATTTTAGTGGCTACACCTTC
TRBJ1-6 | many | TRBV9 | . | CASREKDNSPLHF | TGTGCCAGCAGAGAGAAAGATAATTCACCCCTCCACTTT
TRBJ1-5 | many | TRBV19 | . | CASSIFGDDSNQPQHF | TGTGCCAGTAGTATTTTTGGTGACGATAGCAATCAGCCCCAGCATTTT
TRBJ1-5 | many | TRBV7-9 | TRBD1 | CASSFEGGAGQPQHF | TGTGCCAGCAGCTTCGAAGGGGGCGCGGGACAGCCCCAGCATTTT
TRBJ1-2 | . | TRBV20-1 | . | CSASSEVGRQGYTF | TGCAGTGCCAGCAGTGAAGTGGGGCGACAGGGCTACACCTTC
TRBJ1-5 | . | TRBV24-1 | . | CAVRGETQHF | TGTGCCGTCCGCGGCGAGACCCAGCATTTT
TRBJ1-1 | many | TRBV7-9 | . | CASSLSGTNTEAFF | TGTGCCAGCAGCTTGAGCGGCACGAACACTGAAGCTTTCTTT
TRBJ2-2 | once | TRBV11-2 | . | CASSQGGPELFF | TGTGCCAGCAGCCAAGGCGGCCCGGAGCTGTTTTTT
TRBJ2-7 | . | TRBV29-1 | TRBD2 | CSVEGGGNSYEQYF | TGCAGCGTTGAGGGGGGAGGGAACTCCTACGAGCAGTACTTC